One and the same sample provided the 17 T cell receptor beta chains below, sequenced in a study of CD8+ T cells in alopecia areata. The sequencing template was cDNA reverse transcribed from extracted RNA. Assay: immunoSEQ multiplex PCR; the TCRdb copy retains only in-frame clones and omits some. The sample has more than 150,000 clones, 50% to 60% seen once. The sample here was CD4+ T cells sorted from blood, taken at week 0. Source of these receptors: a human donor with alopecia areata.

The rearrangement uses TRBV27 and TRBJ1-4; the D gene is possibly TRBD1 (5 bases). This CDR3 spans 16 amino acids. Trimming pared 3 bases from V and 8 bases from J, leaving 19 bases between. The germline CDR1 and CDR2 sequences are MNHEY and SMNVEV (reference sequence). CDR3 in amino acids: CASSFALGTKGEKLFF. DNA of the CDR3: TGTGCCAGCAGTTTTGCCCTCGGGACCAAGGGAGAAAAACTGTTTTTT.

This clone has more than one count but fewer than ten. CDR3 loop: CASSEYKAGFYNEQFF. The CDR3 DNA follows: TGTGCCAGCAGTGAATATAAGGCAGGATTCTACAATGAGCAGTTCTTC. This chain links TRBV25-1 with TRBJ2-1; D ambiguous. Trimming cost V 0 bases and J 3 bases, with 12 bases left between them. The CDR3 contains 16 residues. CDR1 MGHDK and CDR2 SYGVNS come from the germline V gene.

The chain has TRBV2 and TRBJ2-6, with a weak D call TRBD2 (6 bases). This CDR3 has 17 amino acids. The germline CDR1 and CDR2 sequences are SNHLY and FYNNEI. V gave up 7 bases and J gave up 0 bases, with 16 bases separating them. CDR3 protein: CASTRESLNSGANVLTF. DNA of the CDR3: TGTGCCAGCACGCGGGAATCTCTTAACTCTGGGGCCAACGTCCTGACTTTC.

This clone has just a few counts. The J gene is TRBJ1-1, the V gene TRBV30, with 10 bases identical to TRBD1. The CDR3 runs 16 residues. J lost 4 bases, V lost 2 bases, and 10 bases had no gene match. In germline, CDR1 is GTSNPN, CDR2 SVGIG (reference sequence). CDR3 sequence (DNA): TGTGCCTGGAGTCCGCGACAGGGGGCAGGTTCCACTGAAGCTTTCTTT. Its protein is CAWSPRQGAGSTEAFF.

The chain links TRBV29-1 to TRBJ1-1; D gene ambiguous. V was trimmed by 3 bases and J by 0 bases, leaving 5 bases between them. The CDR3 extends over 12 amino acids. The germline V gene has CDR1 SQVTM and CDR2 ANQGSEA. CDR3 protein: CSVDAMNTEAFF. The CDR3 DNA sequence: TGCAGCGTTGATGCTATGAACACTGAAGCTTTCTTT.

The chain uses TRBV4-1 and TRBJ1-6; the match to TRBD1 covers 8 bases. CDR1 is MGHRA and CDR2 is YSYEKL in the germline V gene. V lost 4 bases and J lost 7; bases outside the gene matches: 9. The CDR3 sequence is 16 residues long. As DNA, the CDR3 is TGCGCCAGCAGCCGGTTGACGGACAGGGACAATTCACCCCTCCACTTT. Translated, it gives CASSRLTDRDNSPLHF.

As for this clone: Other DNA sequences within the sample encode an identical CDR3. The chain links TRBV7-2 to TRBJ2-5; the D is unclear. Germline assignment: CDR1 SGHTA and CDR2 FQGNSA. V lost 3 bases and J 1 base, leaving 6 bases between the germline ends. This CDR3 region has 13 residues. CDR3 sequence (DNA): TGTGCCAGCAGCTTCGAGCGCCAAGAGACCCAGTACTTC. It translates to CASSFERQETQYF.

This clone was seen only a few times. Other DNA sequences in the same sample also yield this CDR3. The chain joins TRBV4-1 to TRBJ1-5, with TRBD1 identical over 11 bases. V lost 0 bases and J lost 4; bases outside the gene matches: 2. CDR3 length: 16 amino acids. Germline V gives CDR1 MGHRA, CDR2 YSYEKL. The CDR3 DNA follows: TGCGCCAGCAGCCAAGAGGGGACAGGGGGGAATCAGCCCCAGCATTTT. It translates to CASSQEGTGGNQPQHF.

The rearrangement joins TRBV5-1 to TRBJ1-2; D is ambiguous. V lost 4 bases to trimming and J lost 3 bases, with 10 bases between them. Germline loops: CDR1 SGHRS, CDR2 YFSETQ. This CDR3 contains 13 residues. This chain's CDR3 is CASSPLGDYGYTF. In DNA form, the CDR3 reads TGCGCCAGCAGCCCCCTCGGGGACTATGGCTACACCTTC.

V usage is TRBV29-1 and J usage is TRBJ2-3; 12 nucleotides match TRBD1. The CDR3 totals 15 residues. Germline V gene lookup returns CDR1 SQVTM and CDR2 ANQGSEA. V gave up 7 bases and J gave up 2 bases; unmatched junction bases: 7. As DNA, the CDR3 is TGCAGCGGACGACCGGGACAGGGGGCCACAGATACGCAGTATTTT. Translation gives CSGRPGQGATDTQYF.

This sequence joins TRBV6-5 and TRBJ1-4; weak D call: TRBD1 (6 bases). Per germline, CDR1 MNHEY and CDR2 SVGAGI. The length of the CDR3 is 12 residues. Trimming pared 6 bases from V and 12 bases from J, leaving 14 bases between. DNA for the CDR3: TGTGCCAGCAGCCTCAGGGGCGGTCAACTGTTTTTT. Amino acid sequence: CASSLRGGQLFF.

The chain recombines TRBV27 with TRBJ2-3; a weak D match, TRBD2 (5 bases). V gave up 5 bases and J gave up 6 bases, with 21 bases separating them. CDR3 length: 16 amino acids. Per the germline V gene, CDR1 is MNHEY and CDR2 is SMNVEV (reference sequence). CDR3 bases: TGTGCCAGCAGTCCATTGGGTCTTACGGGATTCGATACGCAGTATTTT. It specifies CASSPLGLTGFDTQYF.

V usage is TRBV29-1 and J usage is TRBJ2-5; D gene uncertain. Trimming took 7 bases from V and 1 from J, leaving 10 bases between them. Germline V lookup: CDR1 SQVTM, CDR2 ANQGSEA. There are 12 residues in the CDR3. CDR3 DNA sequence: TGCAGCGCCGAGCACCTCCAAGAGACCCAGTACTTC. Translating gives CSAEHLQETQYF. Full variable domain (rest looked up from reference TRBV29-1 and TRBJ2-5): SAVISQKPSRDICQRGTSLTIQCQVDSQVTMMFWYRQQPGQSLTLIATANQGSEATYESGFVIDKFPISRPNLTFSTLTVSNMSPEDSSIYLCSAEHLQETQYFGPGTRLLVL.

The chain joins TRBV6-5 to TRBJ1-2, with D uncertain. CDR3 length equals 14 residues. Trimming shortened V by 6 bases and J by 5 bases, and 16 bases separated the two germline ends. The germline V gene has CDR1 MNHEY and CDR2 SVGAGI. In DNA form, the CDR3 reads TGTGCCAGCAGAGGGTCCGCGGGTAAATATGGCTACACCTTC. Translating it yields CASRGSAGKYGYTF.

A single count supports this clone. The chain has TRBV5-1 and TRBJ1-1; possibly TRBD1 for D (5 bases). The ends were cut back, 4 bases at V and 3 bases at J, with 22 bases in the middle. Looked up from germline, CDR1 is SGHRS and CDR2 is YFSETQ. This CDR3 comprises 17 residues. As DNA, the CDR3 is TGCGCCAGCAGCCCGGACATGCGTGGGGTATTGGACACTGAAGCTTTCTTT. Residues: CASSPDMRGVLDTEAFF.

The chain uses TRBV5-1 and TRBJ2-2, with 13 bases identical to TRBD2. Trimming took 6 bases from V and 0 from J; bases not matched to a gene: 8. This CDR3 is 18 amino acids long. Germline CDR1 is SGHRS and CDR2 is YFSETQ. CDR3 coding DNA: TGCGCCAGCACCAGGCGGACTAGCGGGAGACCGAACACCGGGGAGCTGTTTTTT. Translating it yields CASTRRTSGRPNTGELFF.

The J gene is TRBJ2-7, the V gene TRBV15; the match to TRBD1 covers 9 bases. Germline CDR1 LNHNV, CDR2 YYDKDF (reference sequence). CDR3 length: 14 amino acids. The junction had 4 bases not matched to a gene; V was cut back by 3 bases and J by 4 bases. The CDR3 DNA sequence: TGTGCCACCAGCAGCCGGGACAGGGAATACGAGCAGTACTTC. Residues: CATSSRDREYEQYF. The complete variable domain, with remaining parts taken from reference TRBV15 and TRBJ2-7, reads DAMVIQNPRYQVTQFGKPVTLSCSQTLNHNVMYWYQQKSSQAPKLLFHYYDKDFNNEADTPDNFQSRRPNTSFCFLDIRSPGLGDTAMYLCATSSRDREYEQYFGPGTRLTVT.